Included here is one TCR beta chain sequence, with context. The sample comes from a study of blood T cell repertoires in COVID-19. Trimming at V came to 7 bases and at J to 8 bases, leaving 11 bases not matched to a gene. The CDR3 totals 15 residues. Germline loops: CDR1 SNHLY, CDR2 FYNNEI. Profiled with immunoSEQ multiplex PCR; TCRdb holds only in-frame clones, not every one. The repertoire includes around 200,000 clones, about four fifths of them detected once, and 6.5% to 8.5% sits in the top ten. Material for sequencing was peripheral blood. The TCR originated in a human donor in a cohort sampled during active COVID-19. The chain employs TRBV2 and TRBJ2-1; TRBD1 aligns across 10 bases. The CDR3 DNA reads as TGTGCCAGCAATCAACTGGGACAGGGGATCGATGAGCAGTTCTTC. This gives the protein CASNQLGQGIDEQFF.